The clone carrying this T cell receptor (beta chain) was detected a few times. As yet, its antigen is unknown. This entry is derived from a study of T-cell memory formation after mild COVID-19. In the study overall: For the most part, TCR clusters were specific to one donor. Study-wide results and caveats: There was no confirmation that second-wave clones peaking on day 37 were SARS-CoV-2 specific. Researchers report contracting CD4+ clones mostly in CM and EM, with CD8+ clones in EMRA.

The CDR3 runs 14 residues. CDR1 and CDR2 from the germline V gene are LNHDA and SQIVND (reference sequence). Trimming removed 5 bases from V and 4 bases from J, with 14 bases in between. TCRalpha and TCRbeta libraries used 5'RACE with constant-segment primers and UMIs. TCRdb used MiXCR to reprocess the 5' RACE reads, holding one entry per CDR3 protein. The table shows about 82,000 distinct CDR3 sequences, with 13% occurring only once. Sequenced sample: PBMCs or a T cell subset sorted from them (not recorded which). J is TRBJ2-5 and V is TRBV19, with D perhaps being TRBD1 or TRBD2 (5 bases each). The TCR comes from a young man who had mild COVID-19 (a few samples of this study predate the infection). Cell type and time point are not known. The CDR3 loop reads CASSPYPGRETQYF. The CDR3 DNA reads TGTGCCAGTAGTCCCTACCCAGGGAGAGAGACCCAGTACTTC.